The TCR beta chain under discussion was sequenced for a study of shared clonotypes between healthy human individuals (TCRdb year 2020). Notes on the research overall: Three men and two women, aged 18 to 49 years, made up the cohort. Per donor, three plates each were used for CD4 naive and CD4 memory, two for CD8 naive, and one for CD8 memory. To estimate repertoire size and how much clonotype sharing occurs between individuals, the study deeply sequenced the blood TCR repertoires of about 5 healthy adults. To increase sequencing depth and limit assay-specific biases, different laboratories used diverse techniques to prepare libraries and sequence TCR repertoires. Leukapheresis yielded between about 0.94 and 8.9 billion PBMCs per donor.

Concerning this clone itself: The antigen this receptor binds is unknown. Nothing much larger sits one base from this clone, and base qualities are not available.

What the research found in general, with its limitations: Pairwise subsampling indicated that sequencing depth was expected to affect the degree of clonotype sharing among donors. Sampling was restricted to blood, and TCR repertoires in tissue are likely to differ from TCR repertoires in blood. Higher generation probabilities were observed for clonotypes shared by all four sorted-subset donors than for non-shared clonotypes. Sharing across several donors was observed for 5% to 6.5% of naive CD4, 3.5% of naive CD8, 2.3% of memory CD4, and around 0.4% of memory CD8 clonotypes. Estimated clonotype richness was generally larger for naive than for memory subsets. Because the study included a small number of donors, the genetic and exposure-history diversity represented was limited. Incomplete sequencing was indicated by rarefaction of sorted-subset datasets, despite the large sequencing depth.

TCR CDR3 regions were amplified from genomic DNA by multiplex PCR using the deep immunoSEQ assay. For each cell subset, the extracted genomic DNA was distributed evenly across all wells of several immunoSEQ 96-well plates, and each plate served as one replicate. For sorted subsets, around 0.2 ug of genomic DNA, equivalent to some 30,000 T cell genomes, went into each replicate PCR. The purified libraries were quantified using a Qubit 3.0 fluorometer, sized with a Bioanalyzer 2100, and then quantified again using the KAPA Library Quantification kit. Each immunoSEQ 96-well plate was sequenced on its own single-read 150-cycle Illumina NextSeq 550 flow cell. Per the source publication's procedure: Because the immunoSEQ output included only junctional sequences and no quality scores, the filtering could not be the same as the filtering used for full-length reads. Sequences were annotated with PyIR, a Python wrapper for IgBLAST v1.9, and V/J genes and CDR3 were assigned using IMGT germline references. Reads were removed for weak V/J assignments (E-value above 1e-6), missing CDR3, stop codons, out-of-frame junctions, or ambiguous translated residues. V3J clonotypes were defined by identical inferred V gene, J gene, and CDR3 amino acid sequence. The percentage overlap between two repertoires was calculated by dividing the number of shared unique clonotypes by the size of the smaller repertoire. Repertoire richness was assessed with RTK rarefaction, the Chao1 estimator, and Recon v2.1 estimates of unobserved clonotypes. Generation probabilities for all TCRbeta clonotypes obtained by the gDNA method from several donors were computed using OLGA. As stored in TCRdb, this immuneACCESS dataset retains in-frame rearrangements with V and J assigned. A fraction of the clones does not appear; measured against another copy, unresolved V genes explain less than half of the discrepancy, and the remainder lacks a known reason. The V and J calls and clone size come from that table; D and trimming were worked out from the DNA. Recorded for this sample are more than 2 million clones; 85% to 95% of them occurred a single time. Around 1.7% of the sample is in the top ten clones.

The CDR3 numbers 16 residues from cysteine through phenylalanine. Only the CDR3 region is kept as DNA, spanning 48 bases read in frame from base 1. V ends up 4 bases short and J 4 bases short, with an unmatched junction base count of 9. Via the germline V gene, CDR1 is SGHVS and CDR2 FNYEAQ. CD8 naive samples consisted of CD45RO-negative cells that were positively selected for CCR7, yielding a CD45RA+CCR7+ population without TemRA cells. Healthy HIV-negative adults with no recently reported acute infections or vaccinations were included as donors. All donors were Caucasian adults living in Nashville, Tennessee, USA. Blood was collected by leukapheresis, and PBMCs were isolated by Ficoll-Histopaque density gradient centrifugation and then cryopreserved in liquid nitrogen vapor phase. Purity and quantity of every magnetically sorted T cell population were checked by analytical flow cytometry. Genomic DNA was isolated from every sorted fraction and measured by UV absorbance on a Nanodrop 2000c.

The sequence links TRBV7-6 to TRBJ2-1, with 8 bases matching TRBD2. The sample consisted of naive CD8+ T cells from PBMCs. The label giving this sample's cell subset or site can be read as: CD45RA+CCR7+. This TCR was recovered from a man aged 18 to 30 in good health. Some clones in this sample may be carry-over from other donors' samples. The CDR3 protein: CASSSLGLATYNEQFF. The sequence in DNA is TGTGCCAGCAGCTCCCTAGGACTAGCTACTTACAATGAGCAGTTCTTC.